This TCR beta chain was retrieved from a study of blood T cell repertoires in COVID-19. For the study at large: Whether acute or convalescent, the COVID-19 samples came from the United States, Italy and Spain.

Trimming took 6 bases from V and 7 from J; bases not matched to a gene: 7. The CDR3 loop spans 14 amino acids. Germline V gives CDR1 KGHSH, CDR2 LQKENI. Methods used by the authors: Nucleated cell number was recorded as an estimate derived from reference gene primer amplification. Method: immunoSEQ multiplex PCR; TCRdb's copy keeps in-frame clones and lacks some. That table furnishes V, J and clone size, whereas the DNA furnished D and trimming. The data hold about 170,000 clones, with about 88% observed a single time. This receptor was taken from a man aged 45-65 years who had recovered from COVID-19. The sequenced sample consisted of peripheral blood. This chain connects TRBV18 to TRBJ2-1; 9 bases map to TRBD2. The CDR3 is CASSEREEGNEQFF. CDR3 nucleotides: TGTGCCAGCTCCGAGCGGGAGGAGGGAAATGAGCAGTTCTTC.